This T cell receptor beta chain is from a study of cytomegalovirus exposure and HLA in healthy donors (dated by TCRdb to between 2016 and 2019). Study-level background: An earlier analysis of approximately 550 of the donors reported 250 to 300 Gb of sequence data and around 120 million unique TCR beta sequences from about 180 million T cells. About 280 gigabases of sequencing data and 70 million to 100 million unique TCR sequences made up an early release that covered approximately 650 HLA-typed donors. Of the approximately 400 genotyped donors, 65% to 90% were placed in the genetic ancestry cluster associated with self-reported Caucasian donors. The study was designed to test whether signatures of past pathogen exposure could be identified by cataloging public T cell receptors. Using immunosequencing, the study profiled T cell repertoires from 500 to 800 subjects and related those repertoires to cytomegalovirus serostatus. In addition to the first cohort of 666 subjects, a separate validation cohort of around 110 different subjects was used. To predict cytomegalovirus infection status, the study brought together high-throughput TCR immunosequencing, statistical association of individual TCRs with disease status, and machine learning. A later analysis re-analyzed previously published TCR beta repertoires from 500 to 700 donors and added high-resolution HLA genotyping to study TCR occurrence patterns. In the later analysis, no new phenotypic data were used to find candidate immune exposures; instead, reliance was placed on TCR beta sequences and their occurrence across donors. To decide whether each TCR beta V gene segment behaved as functional or pseudogenic, an earlier analysis of some 570 of the donors relied on high-throughput TCR beta sequencing. Alongside the repertoire data, information on donor age, sex, ethnicity and CMV serostatus was compiled. Genome-wide SNP genotypes for about 65% of the 666 donors were used in a later genetic analysis, which treated that subset as a discovery cohort. All discovery cohort repertoires had been generated on a single sequencing platform. HLA typing included class I and class II loci at four-digit resolution. The number of donors typed differed by locus, with about 629-630 for A, B, C, DRB1 and DQB1, approximately 500 for DQA1, some 570 for DPA1, and some 440 for DPB1. About 5 DR-DQ haplotypes were handled as single units for association and clustering, since linkage in the cohort was strong. Among 350 to 400 genotyped donors of the cohort, an average of approximately 250,000 unique TCR beta nucleotide sequences were sequenced per donor, 15% to 20% of them non-productive. Paper-wide results and their limitations: Linkage disequilibrium might explain the correlated functional status among segregating V segments, but an unknown experimental factor could not be ruled out. When HLA alleles, especially DR and DQ, strongly co-occurred, TCR associations were difficult to assign to individual alleles. Because HLA typing was missing for some donors at each locus, association tests included only the typed subset. A later analysis found that TCR association rates varied across HLA loci, with DRB1 alleles showing the most associated TCRs and HLA-C alleles the fewest. The authors suggested that the approach could potentially be extended to other disease states and immunological phenotypes. Presence/absence analyses assumed roughly uniform sequencing depth across donors, an assumption that may not hold. In a later analysis, several top co-occurrence clusters were reported to appear linked to parvovirus B19, influenza, CMV and Epstein-Barr virus. Most TCR sequences were observed very rarely across donors, whereas some public TCRs were present in many individuals. The classifier was reported to diagnose cytomegalovirus status with high specificity and sensitivity in both the original and validation cohorts. A later genetic analysis reported fewer N-insertions in productive TCRs among donors in an Asian-associated ancestry cluster than the approximately 670-donor mean. Some IMGT-functional V segments, including TRBV6-2 and TRBV6-3, could not be distinguished by the 87-base-pair reads and were therefore excluded. V-gene and J-gene trimming of TCR beta chains was associated with a missense DCLRE1C variant in a later genetic analysis, and the association was replicated in an independent cohort. A further reported finding was that TCR beta sequences accurately predicted the HLA-A and HLA-B alleles for most subjects in the first cohort. In an earlier analysis of approximately 590 of the donors, most TCR beta V segments appeared in productive rearrangements about 90% or about 30% of the time, broadly matching IMGT annotations. A group of highly shared sequence variants was considered likely to be a technical artifact of the sequencing pipeline. A later analysis found that HLA-associated TCR beta chains were more clonally expanded and had lower generation probabilities than equally common non-associated chains. Three of the identified cytomegalovirus-associated TCR beta chains were confirmed in vitro to be specific for cytomegalovirus antigens. Specific HLA alleles were associated with 16,951 TCR beta sequences at a false discovery rate of 0.05 in a later analysis. Fewer than 20 rarely observed V segments, including chromosome 9 orphons, were excluded from the earlier analysis of a few hundred of the donors because counts were too low. The only immune exposure information available for the cohort was CMV serostatus. The study listed 150 to 200 TCR beta chains as associated with cytomegalovirus. This cohort had only TCR beta chains sequenced, and the lack of alpha or paired-chain data limited which features could be detected. A later analysis found that most CMV-associated TCR beta chains appeared HLA-restricted, with HLA associations seemingly driven largely by CMV exposure.

Details on this clone: It has no known antigen specificity. Base-call qualities are not available, and no considerably larger clone is one nucleotide away.

The library was obtained by the immunoSEQ multiplex PCR assay. The multiplex PCR relied on a mix of 60 forward primers for TCR Vbeta segments and 13 reverse primers for TCR Jbeta segments. The CDR3 region of rearranged TCR beta genes was amplified from genomic DNA by a multiplex PCR assay. The Illumina HiSeq System was used to sequence the amplified TCR beta libraries as 87-base-pair reads. Concerning the study's data processing: Across the 600 to 700 repertoires, a later analysis counted roughly 84 million unique TCR beta chains, around 10 million of which were shared by at least two donors. To remove PCR and sequencing errors, raw reads were error-corrected and collapsed into unique sequences using a nearest-neighbor algorithm that merged closely related sequences. To assign V, D and J gene segments, CDR3 sequences were aligned to IMGT reference sequences. For a sequence to be retained, a match of at least six nucleotides to both a V gene segment and a J gene segment was required. A rearrangement counted as productive if the CDR3 had no stop codons and remained in frame with V and J, and every other rearrangement counted as non-productive. Following IMGT convention, CDR3 was defined as the stretch from the second conserved V-encoded cysteine to the conserved J-encoded phenylalanine. The earlier analysis of fewer than 700 of the donors excluded sequences that lacked an unambiguous match to a single V gene segment. An earlier analysis of fewer than 650 of the donors classified V segments as functional when productive rearrangements were above 56.7% and as segregating when the standard deviation between donors was above 5%. To diagnose cytomegalovirus status from the catalog of TCR beta chain sequences, a statistical classification framework was built. A later analysis assigned V and J genes by comparing TCR nucleotide sequences with IMGT/GENE-DB human TR gene sequences. A later analysis assigned CDR3 sequences and most-parsimonious VDJ recombination scenarios with the TCRdist pipeline. In a later analysis, every TCR beta chain was defined by the combination of its CDR3 amino acid sequence and its V-gene family, and reads without a unique V-gene family were dropped. In a later analysis, 450 to 600 highly shared, low-generation-probability nucleotide sequences were removed to address suspected cross-contamination and a sequencing artifact. In a later analysis, a clonal expansion index for each public chain was calculated from normalized within-repertoire ranks of inferred template counts. Generation probabilities in a later analysis came from a VDJ recombination model fitted to out-of-frame rearrangements, and those results were checked against IGoR. In a later analysis, TCR-TCR, TCR-HLA and TCR-CMV co-occurrence was scored with hypergeometric tests, and a repertoire-size bias correction was applied to TCR pairs. False discovery rates were estimated in a later analysis by permuting HLA or CMV assignments 20 times. In a later analysis, co-occurring TCRs were grouped using DBSCAN, with TCRdist sequence similarity added in when clustering inside HLA-allele-positive subsets. Repertoires with fewer than 30,000 or more than 120,000 public chains, plus five repertoires with anomalous nucleotide sharing, were excluded from co-occurrence clustering. In its TCRdb copy, this immuneACCESS table keeps in-frame sequences only and misses some clones. Where compared with another copy, unresolved V genes explain less than half of these, and the others have no known cause. The V and J calls and clone size are taken from that table; D and trimming were inferred from the DNA. The sample data list some 83,000 clones, and more than 70% of these were observed just once. The top ten clones comprise 4% to 5% of the sample.

The cohort comprised several hundred healthy bone marrow donors. At the time of sampling, every cohort member was nominally healthy, though immune exposures that went unrecorded were likely present. The donor tested CMV seronegative and was one of the 352 seronegative cohort members. Every donor gave a peripheral blood sample, and the peripheral blood mononuclear cells from that sample were used for TCR beta sequencing. Genomic DNA extraction from the blood cell samples was performed with the Qiagen DNeasy Blood Extraction Kit. V lost 2 bases and J lost 4 bases; the stretch between them is 7 bases long. Reading from cysteine to phenylalanine, the CDR3 counts 13 amino acids. Just the 39-base CDR3 DNA is kept, in frame starting at base 1. CDR1 is given as SGHRS and CDR2 as YFSETQ, both from the germline V gene.

This receptor was identified in a man between 60 and 75 years old in good health and CMV-seronegative. Material for sequencing was PBMCs. The chain employs TRBV5-1 and TRBJ1-5; the D segment cannot be called with confidence. The sequence in DNA is TGCGCCAGCAGCTTCGGGGAAAATCAGCCCCAGCATTTT. Its translation is CASSFGENQPQHF.